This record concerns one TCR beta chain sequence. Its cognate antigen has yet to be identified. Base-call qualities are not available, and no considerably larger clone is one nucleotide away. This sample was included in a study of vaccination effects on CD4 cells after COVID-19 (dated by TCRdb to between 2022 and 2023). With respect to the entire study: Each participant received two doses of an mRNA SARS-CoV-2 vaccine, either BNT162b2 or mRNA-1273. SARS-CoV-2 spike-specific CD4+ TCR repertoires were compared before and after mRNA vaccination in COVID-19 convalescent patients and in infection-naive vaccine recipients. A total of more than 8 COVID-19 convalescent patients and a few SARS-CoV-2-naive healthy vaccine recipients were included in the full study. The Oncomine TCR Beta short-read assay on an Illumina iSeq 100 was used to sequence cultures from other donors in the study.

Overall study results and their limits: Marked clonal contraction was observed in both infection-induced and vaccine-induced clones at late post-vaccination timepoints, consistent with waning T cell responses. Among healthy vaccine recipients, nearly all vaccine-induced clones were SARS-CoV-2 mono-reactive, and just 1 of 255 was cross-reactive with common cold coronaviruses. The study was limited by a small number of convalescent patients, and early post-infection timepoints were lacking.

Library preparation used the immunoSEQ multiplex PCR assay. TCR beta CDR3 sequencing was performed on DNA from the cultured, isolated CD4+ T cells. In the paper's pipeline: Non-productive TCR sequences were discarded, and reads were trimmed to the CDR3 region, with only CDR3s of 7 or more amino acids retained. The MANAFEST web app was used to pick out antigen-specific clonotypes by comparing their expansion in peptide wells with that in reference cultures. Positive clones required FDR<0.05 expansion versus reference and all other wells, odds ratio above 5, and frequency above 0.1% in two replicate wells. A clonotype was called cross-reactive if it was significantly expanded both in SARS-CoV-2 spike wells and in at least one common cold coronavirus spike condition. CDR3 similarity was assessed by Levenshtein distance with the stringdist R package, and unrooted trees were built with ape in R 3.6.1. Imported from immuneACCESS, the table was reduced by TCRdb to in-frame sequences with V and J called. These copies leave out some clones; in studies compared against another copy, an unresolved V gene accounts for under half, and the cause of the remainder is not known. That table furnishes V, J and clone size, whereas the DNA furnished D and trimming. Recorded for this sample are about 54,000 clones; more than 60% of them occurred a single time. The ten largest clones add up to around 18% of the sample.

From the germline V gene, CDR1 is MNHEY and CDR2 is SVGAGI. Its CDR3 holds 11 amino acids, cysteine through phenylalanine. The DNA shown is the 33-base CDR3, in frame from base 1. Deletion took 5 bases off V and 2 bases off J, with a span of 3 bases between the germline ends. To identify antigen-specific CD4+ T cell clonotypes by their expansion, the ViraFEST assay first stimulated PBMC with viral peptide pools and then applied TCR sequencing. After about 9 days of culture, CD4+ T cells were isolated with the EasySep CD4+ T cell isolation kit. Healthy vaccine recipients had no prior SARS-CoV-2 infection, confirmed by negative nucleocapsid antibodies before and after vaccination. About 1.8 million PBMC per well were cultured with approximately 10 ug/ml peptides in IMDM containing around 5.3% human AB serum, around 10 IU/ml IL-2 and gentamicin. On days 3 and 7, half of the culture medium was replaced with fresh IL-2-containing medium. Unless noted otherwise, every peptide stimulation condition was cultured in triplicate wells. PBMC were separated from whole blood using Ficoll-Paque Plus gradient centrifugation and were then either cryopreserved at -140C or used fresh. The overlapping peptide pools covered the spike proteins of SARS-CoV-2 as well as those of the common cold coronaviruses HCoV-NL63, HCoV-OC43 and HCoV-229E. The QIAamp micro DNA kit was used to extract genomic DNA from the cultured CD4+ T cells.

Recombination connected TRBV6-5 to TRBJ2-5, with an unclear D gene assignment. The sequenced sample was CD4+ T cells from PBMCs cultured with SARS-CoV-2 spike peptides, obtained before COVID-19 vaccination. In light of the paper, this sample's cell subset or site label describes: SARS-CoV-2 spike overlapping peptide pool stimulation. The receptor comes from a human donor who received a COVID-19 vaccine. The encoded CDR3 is CASSTQETQYF. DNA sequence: TGTGCCAGCAGTACACAAGAGACCCAGTACTTC.